The 10 T cell receptor beta chains listed next were all sequenced from one sample in a study of cytomegalovirus exposure and HLA in healthy donors. Primers: 60 Vbeta forward and 13 Jbeta reverse. TCRdb's table, derived via immunoSEQ multiplex PCR, lists solely in-frame clones and lacks some. Found here are 99,000 or so clones, under 85% of them singletons; the top ten hold approximately 1.2%. Material: PBMCs. These receptors were obtained from a man under 40 in good health and CMV-seronegative.

The chain uses TRBV29-1 and TRBJ1-2, with a tentative D call TRBD1 (6 bases). The V end lost 7 bases, the J end lost 2 bases, and 14 bases lay between the germline ends. From germline, CDR1 is SQVTM and CDR2 ANQGSEA. The CDR3 covers 13 residues. For the CDR3, the DNA is TGCAGCGCGGAGGAAGGACAGAACTATGGCTACACCTTC. Its protein product is CSAEEGQNYGYTF.

This chain connects TRBV14 to TRBJ2-3; maybe TRBD1 (6 bases). The germline CDR1 and CDR2 sequences are SGHDN and FVKESK. Trimming pared 1 base from V and 1 base from J, leaving 12 bases between. The CDR3 loop spans 16 amino acids. CDR3 sequence: CASSQGWGLGTDTQYF. CDR3 bases: TGTGCCAGCAGCCAAGGCTGGGGGCTTGGCACAGATACGCAGTATTTT.

V is TRBV5-1 and J is TRBJ1-1; 7 bases fit TRBD1. In germline, CDR1 is SGHRS, CDR2 YFSETQ. This CDR3 region has 16 residues. V dropped 0 bases and J dropped 1; count of bases not matched to a gene: 6. The CDR3 DNA sequence: TGCGCCAGCAGCTTGGGTGGGACAGCTCAGAACACTGAAGCTTTCTTT. Encoded protein: CASSLGGTAQNTEAFF.

Only a few counts were recorded for this clone. V and J are TRBV5-4 and TRBJ1-2; TRBD1 matches 8 bases. This CDR3 spans 16 amino acids. Germline V gene sequence: CDR1 SGHNT, CDR2 YYREEE (reference sequence). The V and J ends lost 4 bases and 4 bases, in that order; junction bases with no gene match: 12. CDR3 sequence (DNA): TGTGCCAGCAGCCAAGGACAGGGCGGAAGGAGCTATGGCTACACCTTC. It yields the protein CASSQGQGGRSYGYTF.

V is TRBV4-1 and J is TRBJ1-4; D remains unclear. The germline V gene encodes CDR1 MGHRA and CDR2 YSYEKL. The CDR3 covers 15 residues. V lost 0 bases and J 5 bases, leaving 10 bases between the germline ends. The CDR3 loop is CASSQDRRYNEKLFF. In nucleotides, the CDR3 is TGCGCCAGCAGCCAAGATAGAAGATACAATGAAAAACTGTTTTTT.

The CDR3 is CASTRLAKGTDTQYF. The DNA for the CDR3 is TGTGCCAGTACCCGACTAGCGAAAGGCACAGATACGCAGTATTTT. The chain uses TRBV19 and TRBJ2-3; 8 bases align to TRBD2. With V trimmed by 7 bases and J by 1 base, 7 bases remained unmatched. The CDR3 extends over 15 amino acids. Germline CDR1 and CDR2: LNHDA and SQIVND (reference sequence).

The V gene is TRBV11-2, the J gene TRBJ1-4; 8 positions agree with TRBD1. Germline CDR1 and CDR2: SGHAT and FQNNGV. Trimming at V came to 5 bases and at J to 8 bases, leaving 10 bases not matched to a gene. The CDR3 is 15 residues long. CDR3 DNA sequence: TGTGCCAGCAGCCCTCGGACAGGGTATGGAGAAAAACTGTTTTTT. It codes for CASSPRTGYGEKLFF.

V usage is TRBV30 and J usage is TRBJ1-6; D gene uncertain. V lost 1 base and J 9 bases, leaving 7 bases between the germline ends. The CDR3 runs to 12 residues. CDR1 is GTSNPN and CDR2 is SVGIG in the germline V gene (reference sequence). The CDR3 sequence is CAWSAHISPLHF. The CDR3 region has the DNA TGTGCCTGGAGTGCCCACATTTCACCCCTCCACTTT.

This rearrangement joins TRBV7-9 to TRBJ2-1; 8 nucleotides agree with TRBD2. Germline V gene lookup returns CDR1 SEHNR and CDR2 FQNEAQ (reference sequence). After removal of 5 bases from V and 7 bases from J, the junction contained 10 bases not matched to a gene. The CDR3 runs 15 residues. The CDR3 DNA follows: TGTGCCAGCAGCCCGTTCGGGGGGGCTCCGAATGAGCAGTTCTTC. Encoded protein: CASSPFGGAPNEQFF.

The rearrangement joins TRBV5-1 to TRBJ2-5; 7 bases line up with TRBD1. V lost 2 bases to trimming and J lost 2 bases; unmatched junction nucleotides: 6. The CDR3 contains 15 residues. Per germline, CDR1 SGHRS and CDR2 YFSETQ. The CDR3 loop is CASSLTGALQETQYF. The CDR3, as DNA: TGCGCCAGCAGCTTAACAGGGGCGCTTCAAGAGACCCAGTACTTC.